The 31 T cell receptor beta chains presented below share a single source sample, sequenced in a study of cytomegalovirus exposure and HLA in healthy donors. Vbeta (60) and Jbeta (13) primers were used in the PCR. TCRdb's copy holds only in-frame clones and misses some; the assay was immunoSEQ multiplex PCR. The table includes 150,000 to 200,000 clones, around nine tenths detected once. What was sequenced was PBMCs. The receptors derive from a woman under 30 in good health and CMV-seronegative.

This clone was observed a few times. The CDR3 coding sequence is TGTGCCAGCAGTGAAGCGGAGGGAGCGGGGAACACTGAAGCTTTCTTT. Its protein is CASSEAEGAGNTEAFF. V is TRBV2 and J is TRBJ1-1, with no clear D. V lost 0 bases, J lost 1 base, and 12 bases lay in between. The CDR3 is made up of 16 amino acids. Looked up from germline, CDR1 is SNHLY and CDR2 is FYNNEI.

The chain couples TRBV6-5 to TRBJ1-2, with TRBD1 identical over 12 bases. Germline values: CDR1 MNHEY, CDR2 SVGAGI. V was pared by 6 bases and J by 6 bases, with 8 bases of the junction left unmatched. The CDR3 sequence is 15 residues long. CDR3 loop: CASSRRGTGGDGYTF. CDR3 DNA: TGTGCCAGCAGCCGACGGGGGACAGGGGGCGATGGCTACACCTTC.

The V and J genes are TRBV6-1 and TRBJ2-5; TRBD2 aligns across 13 bases. The CDR3 spans 15 residues. Unmatched junction bases numbered 6, after V lost 6 bases and J lost 5 bases. Germline assignment: CDR1 MNHNS and CDR2 SASEGT. CDR3 in amino acids: CASSPTSGGAETQYF. CDR3 bases: TGTGCCAGCAGCCCTACTAGCGGGGGGGCGGAGACCCAGTACTTC.

The V gene is TRBV7-9, the J gene TRBJ2-3, with D maybe TRBD2 (5 bases). The CDR3 runs to 13 residues. The ends were cut back, 3 bases at V and 5 bases at J, with 9 bases in the middle. In germline, CDR1 is SEHNR, CDR2 FQNEAQ (reference sequence). In DNA, the CDR3 is TGTGCCAGCAGCTTGTCGGAGGTAGATACGCAGTATTTT. It yields the protein CASSLSEVDTQYF.

J is TRBJ2-7 and V is TRBV5-1, with TRBD1 matching 9 bases. CDR1 and CDR2 (germline): SGHRS, YFSETQ. The CDR3 length is 14 residues. Trimming at V came to 4 bases and at J to 5 bases, leaving 7 bases not matched to a gene. The CDR3 loop reads CASSREDRGDEQYF. The CDR3 nucleotides are TGCGCCAGCAGCCGGGAGGACAGGGGCGACGAGCAGTACTTC.

J is TRBJ2-7 and V is TRBV5-1, with D maybe TRBD1 (5 bases). The CDR3 runs 15 residues. V gave up 5 bases and J gave up 0 bases, with 15 bases separating them. Germline V gene sequence: CDR1 SGHRS, CDR2 YFSETQ. CDR3 DNA: TGCGCCAGCAGTTTTGACAGTCTCAGCTCCTACGAGCAGTACTTC. Amino acids: CASSFDSLSSYEQYF.

The V and J genes are TRBV4-3 and TRBJ2-1, with TRBD2 identical over 8 bases. Germline assignment: CDR1 LGHNA and CDR2 YSLEER. The CDR3 spans 15 residues. Germline trimming cut 4 bases from V and 4 bases from J; bases unmatched to any gene: 6. The CDR3 DNA reads as TGCGCCAGCAGCCTCCGGGAGGGGCGATACAATGAGCAGTTCTTC. The encoded protein is CASSLREGRYNEQFF.

The CDR3 loop reads CASSTNTGRNTEAFF. Written as DNA, the CDR3 is TGCGCCAGCAGCACCAACACTGGGAGGAACACTGAAGCTTTCTTT. The J gene is TRBJ1-1, the V gene TRBV5-1, with D unresolved. Germline V gene lookup returns CDR1 SGHRS and CDR2 YFSETQ. V lost 4 bases and J lost 1, with 14 bases in between. The CDR3 sequence is 15 residues long.

The J gene is TRBJ2-1, the V gene TRBV19, with D perhaps matching TRBD2 (5 bases). The CDR3 extends over 15 amino acids. Germline CDR1 is LNHDA and CDR2 is SQIVND (reference sequence). V lost 3 bases and J 0 bases, leaving 9 bases between the germline ends. Here the CDR3 DNA reads TGTGCCAGTAGTATCGAGCGGAGCTCCTACAATGAGCAGTTCTTC. It yields the protein CASSIERSSYNEQFF. The variable domain in full, completed from reference TRBV19 and TRBJ2-1, reads DGGITQSPKYLFRKEGQNVTLSCEQNLNHDAMYWYRQDPGQGLRLIYYSQIVNDFQKGDIAEGYSVSREKKESFPLTVTSAQKNPTAFYLCASSIERSSYNEQFFGPGTRLTVL.

The chain uses TRBV5-5 and TRBJ1-4; 8 bases line up with TRBD1. The V gene end was trimmed by 0 bases and the J gene end by 15 bases; junction bases not matched to a gene: 10. The germline gives CDR1 SGHKS, CDR2 YYEKEE (reference sequence). This CDR3 spans 14 amino acids. The CDR3 DNA reads TGTGCCAGCAGCTTGGCCCCTGGGACAGGACAAATGTTTTTT. Its translation: CASSLAPGTGQMFF.

The CDR3 sequence: CASGIRGGDSKLFF. The CDR3 DNA reads as TGTGCCAGCGGGATCCGGGGTGGCGATTCAAAACTGTTTTTT. The chain carries TRBV18 and TRBJ1-4; D is unclear. Trimming took 8 bases from V and 10 from J, leaving 20 bases between them. CDR3 length: 14 amino acids. Germline V gene lookup returns CDR1 KGHSH and CDR2 LQKENI. Supplemented by reference TRBV18 and TRBJ1-4, the full variable domain reads NAGVMQNPRHLVRRRGQEARLRCSPMKGHSHVYWYRQLPEEGLKFMVYLQKENIIDESGMPKERFSAEFPKEGPSILRIQQVVRGDSAAYFCASGIRGGDSKLFFGSGTQLSVL.

The chain recombines TRBV29-1 with TRBJ1-5, with 7 bases matching TRBD1. V gave up 7 bases and J gave up 3 bases; unmatched junction bases: 6. Per germline, CDR1 SQVTM and CDR2 ANQGSEA. The CDR3 extends over 13 amino acids. CDR3 residues: CSAVTGPNQPQHF. As DNA, the CDR3 is TGCAGCGCTGTGACAGGGCCCAATCAGCCCCAGCATTTT.

CDR3 amino acids: CASSPQLAVNEQFF. DNA of the CDR3: TGTGCCAGCAGCCCCCAGCTAGCGGTAAATGAGCAGTTCTTC. The chain combines TRBV13 with TRBJ2-1; 7 nucleotides line up with TRBD2. CDR3 length equals 14 residues. The V and J ends lost 5 bases and 7 bases, in that order; junction bases with no gene match: 8. Germline values: CDR1 PRHDT, CDR2 FYEKMQ (reference sequence).

The rearrangement links TRBV29-1 to TRBJ1-4; 9 bases are a match to TRBD1. Trimming took 7 bases from V and 7 from J; bases not matched to a gene: 10. This CDR3 contains 14 residues. The germline V gene encodes CDR1 SQVTM and CDR2 ANQGSEA. CDR3 amino acids: CSGMVGTGSEKLFF. The CDR3 DNA follows: TGCAGCGGGATGGTGGGGACAGGGTCTGAAAAACTGTTTTTT.

This rearrangement joins TRBV5-1 to TRBJ2-7; D is unresolved. The germline V gene has CDR1 SGHRS and CDR2 YFSETQ. The CDR3 is 12 residues long. Deletions cut 3 bases from V and 0 bases from J, with 4 bases between. CDR3 region: CASSSSSYEQYF. In DNA form, the CDR3 reads TGCGCCAGCAGCTCCAGCTCCTACGAGCAGTACTTC.

V is TRBV4-1 and J is TRBJ2-2, with D uncertain. V was clipped by 0 bases and J by 2 bases, with 10 bases between them. The CDR3 sequence is 16 residues long. Germline V CDR1 and CDR2: MGHRA, YSYEKL. The CDR3 loop is CASSQEMFRNTGELFF. The DNA of the CDR3 is TGCGCCAGCAGCCAAGAGATGTTCAGAAACACCGGGGAGCTGTTTTTT.

The rearrangement links TRBV7-2 to TRBJ2-3, with unresolved D. Germline V CDR1 and CDR2: SGHTA, FQGNSA. Between the trimmed V and J ends, which lost 3 bases and 1 base, there was a span of 11 bases. CDR3 length: 15 amino acids. The CDR3 here is CASSFTGGGTDTQYF. CDR3 nucleotide sequence: TGTGCCAGCAGCTTCACGGGTGGAGGCACAGATACGCAGTATTTT.

The J gene is TRBJ2-2, the V gene TRBV19, with 9 bases fitting TRBD1. The germline V gene encodes CDR1 LNHDA and CDR2 SQIVND (reference sequence). V shed 2 bases and J 7 bases; nucleotides not matched to a gene: 5. The CDR3 spans 15 residues. In nucleotides, the CDR3 is TGTGCCAGTAGTATACCGGGACAGGGTGTCGGGGAGCTGTTTTTT. As protein: CASSIPGQGVGELFF.

The genes are TRBV4-1 and TRBJ1-1; no firm D call. V lost 2 bases and J lost 6, with 13 bases in between. In germline, CDR1 is MGHRA, CDR2 YSYEKL. This CDR3 region has 14 residues. The CDR3 here is CASSQFSGSPEAFF. Written as DNA, the CDR3 is TGCGCCAGCAGCCAATTTAGCGGTTCCCCTGAAGCTTTCTTT.

The chain employs TRBV30 and TRBJ1-4, with a tentative D call TRBD1 (5 bases). Deletions cut 3 bases from V and 8 bases from J, with 10 bases between. The CDR3 runs 12 residues. Germline CDR1 GTSNPN, CDR2 SVGIG (reference sequence). The DNA of the CDR3 is TGTGCCTGGAGAGGGGATGGAGAAAAACTGTTTTTT. As protein: CAWRGDGEKLFF.

The chain joins TRBV7-9 to TRBJ1-1, with 7 bases matching TRBD1. The CDR3 runs 15 residues. Per the germline V gene, CDR1 is SEHNR and CDR2 is FQNEAQ (reference sequence). V was pared by 5 bases and J by 2 bases, with 8 bases of the junction left unmatched. The CDR3 DNA sequence: TGTGCCAGCAGCAACCCAAGACAGGGTAACACTGAAGCTTTCTTT. It specifies CASSNPRQGNTEAFF.

The gene calls are TRBV19 and TRBJ1-1, with 10 nucleotides matching TRBD1. The CDR3 length is 15 residues. Unmatched junction bases numbered 3, after V lost 1 base and J lost 4 bases. From germline, CDR1 is LNHDA and CDR2 SQIVND (reference sequence). The CDR3 bases are TGTGCCAGTAGTATAGGACAGGGGGCGTCCACTGAAGCTTTCTTT. This sequence encodes CASSIGQGASTEAFF.

This clone was picked up one time. The genes are TRBV30 and TRBJ2-7; D uncertain. The CDR3 consists of 16 residues. Looked up from germline, CDR1 is GTSNPN and CDR2 is SVGIG (reference sequence). Trimming took 0 bases from V and 0 from J, leaving 15 bases between them. CDR3 region: CAWSVLRRKSSYEQYF. CDR3 DNA: TGTGCCTGGAGTGTACTCCGGCGGAAAAGCTCCTACGAGCAGTACTTC. The variable domain in full, completed from reference TRBV30 and TRBJ2-7, reads SQTIHQWPATLVQPVGSPLSLECTVEGTSNPNLYWYRQAAGRGLQLLFYSVGIGQISSEVPQNLSASRPQDRQFILSSKKLLLSDSGFYLCAWSVLRRKSSYEQYFGPGTRLTVT.

V usage is TRBV10-1 and J usage is TRBJ1-1; D unresolved. The CDR3 sequence is 13 residues long. CDR1 is WNHNN, CDR2 SYGVQD, per germline (reference sequence). V was shortened by 6 bases and J by 10 bases, with 18 bases between the two germline ends. The CDR3 sequence: CASSTGVPYRAFF. The CDR3 coding sequence is TGCGCCAGCAGCACCGGGGTGCCTTATCGAGCTTTCTTT.

The J gene is TRBJ2-1, the V gene TRBV4-1; 10 bases match TRBD2. Per the germline V gene, CDR1 is MGHRA and CDR2 is YSYEKL. The ends lost 1 base at V and 3 bases at J; junction bases unmatched: 3. This CDR3 has 16 amino acids. The DNA for the CDR3 is TGCGCCAGCAGCCAAGGGCCTAGCGGGAGCTACAATGAGCAGTTCTTC. Translation gives CASSQGPSGSYNEQFF.

Notes on this clone: Germline is not matched at one junction end, which may reflect a read error. The chain employs TRBV18 and TRBJ2-5; D possibly corresponds to TRBD2 (6 bases). Germline CDR1 KGHSH, CDR2 LQKENI. This CDR3 contains 14 residues. CDR3 DNA sequence: TGTGCCAGCTCTCCACCAGGGACTGGAGAGACCCAGTACTTC. It codes for CASSPPGTGETQYF.

The J gene is TRBJ1-2, the V gene TRBV4-2, with a weak D call TRBD1 (5 bases). Germline V lookup: CDR1 LGHNA, CDR2 YNFKEQ. The CDR3 is 16 residues long. Trimming took off 0 bases at V and 2 bases at J, with 13 bases between the two ends. DNA for the CDR3: TGTGCCAGCAGCCAAGATGGGGGGACGGAAAACTATGGCTACACCTTC. Translating it yields CASSQDGGTENYGYTF.

Note on this clone: The junction departs from germline at one end; a sequencing error may be responsible. The chain has TRBV6-1 and TRBJ1-2; D is unclear. Germline assignment: CDR1 MNHNS and CDR2 SASEGT. This CDR3 spans 14 amino acids. In DNA form, the CDR3 reads TGTGCCGGCAGAGAGGGCGCCCCTAACTATGGCTACACCTTC. It yields the protein CAGREGAPNYGYTF.

The J gene is TRBJ2-5, the V gene TRBV5-1; 8 bases align to TRBD2. Trimming took 3 bases from V and 4 from J; bases not matched to a gene: 8. CDR1 and CDR2 from the germline V gene are SGHRS and YFSETQ. This CDR3 contains 15 residues. CDR3 sequence: CASSSSTGGGETQYF. The CDR3, as DNA: TGCGCCAGCAGCTCCTCTACGGGAGGGGGAGAGACCCAGTACTTC.

The V call is TRBV28, the J call TRBJ2-3, with 7 positions matching TRBD2. Germline CDR1 MDHEN, CDR2 SYDVKM. The CDR3 has 16 residues. V lost 6 bases and J lost 11; bases outside the gene matches: 20. The CDR3 nucleotides read TGTGCCAGCAGGGAAGGCGCCTCGGGCGGGGGTGGTGGGCAGTATTTT. Its translation is CASREGASGGGGGQYF.

CDR3 protein: CASSHPGGEGSYEQYF. The CDR3 DNA follows: TGTGCCAGCAGCCACCCAGGGGGCGAAGGTTCCTACGAGCAGTACTTC. The chain joins TRBV7-8 to TRBJ2-7, with 8 bases identical to TRBD1. The CDR3 length is 16 residues. Germline V gene lookup returns CDR1 SGHVS and CDR2 FQNEAQ. J gave up 1 base and V 5 bases, and 10 bases lay outside the gene matches.